The 21 T cell receptor beta chains listed next were all sequenced from one sample in a study of T cells in narcolepsy (dated by TCRdb to the late 2010s). Receptors were amplified or captured by the immunoSEQ multiplex PCR assay. What TCRdb holds here is the immuneACCESS table cut down to in-frame rearrangements. Part of the clones is not present; checked against another copy, under half of the missing clones reflect an unresolved V gene, and the others are unexplained. This sample holds about 19,000 clones; about four fifths were observed only once. The ten largest clones take up about 1.5% of the sample. Specimen: memory (CD45RA-) CD4+ T cells from blood. The cell subset or site label here, explained by the study, means: memory T cells sorted ex vivo from peripheral blood. The receptor source for this set is a human donor in good health.

This rearrangement joins TRBV11-2 to TRBJ2-2; D not certain. The CDR3 is 17 residues long. Germline assignment: CDR1 SGHAT and CDR2 FQNNGV. Trimming removed 5 bases from V and 1 base from J, with 17 bases in between. CDR3 sequence reads: CASSLAADFRNTGELFF. CDR3 in DNA: TGTGCCAGCAGCCTGGCCGCCGATTTCCGGAACACCGGGGAGCTGTTTTTT.

This clone was seen a handful of times. This chain connects TRBV6-1 to TRBJ1-4; 7 nucleotides match TRBD1. Germline V CDR1 and CDR2: MNHNS, SASEGT. The CDR3 totals 15 residues. V lost 4 bases to trimming and J lost 4 bases; unmatched junction nucleotides: 6. The CDR3 reads CASSGRQGLNEKLFF. The CDR3 nucleotides are TGTGCCAGCAGTGGACGACAGGGCCTTAATGAAAAACTGTTTTTT.

The rearrangement joins TRBV29-1 to TRBJ1-1, with D possibly matching TRBD1 (5 bases). The germline CDR1 and CDR2 sequences are SQVTM and ANQGSEA. The CDR3 is 10 amino acids. V was pared by 3 bases and J by 11 bases, with 10 bases between. CDR3 DNA sequence: TGCAGCGTTGACTCACCAGGGGCTTTCTTT. This translates into CSVDSPGAFF.

The rearrangement uses TRBV6-1 and TRBJ1-2; D is unresolved. V gave up 7 bases and J gave up 8 bases, with 11 bases separating them. CDR1 and CDR2 (germline): MNHNS, SASEGT. This CDR3 spans 11 amino acids. The DNA of the CDR3 is TGTGCCAGCAAAATAGGGTTGGGCTACACCTTC. It translates to CASKIGLGYTF.

The chain recombines TRBV28 with TRBJ1-1, with D possibly TRBD1 on 5 matching bases. The V end lost 7 bases, the J end lost 5 bases, and 14 bases lay between the germline ends. The CDR3 length is 13 residues. The V gene's germline CDR1 is MDHEN and CDR2 SYDVKM. CDR3 sequence reads: CASIRQGGTEAFF. As DNA, the CDR3 is TGTGCCAGCATTCGGCAGGGCGGAACTGAAGCTTTCTTT.

This clone was picked up one time. The V call is TRBV7-3, the J call TRBJ2-2; D is uncertain. CDR3 length equals 13 residues. V shed 1 base and J shed 6 bases, with 6 bases lying between them. CDR1 is SGHTA, CDR2 FQGTGA, per germline. As DNA, the CDR3 is TGTGCCAGCAGCTTAAATGGGCCCGGGGAGCTGTTTTTT. This encodes CASSLNGPGELFF.

This sequence joins TRBV6-1 and TRBJ1-2, with no clear D. V lost 5 bases, J lost 2 bases, and 12 bases lay in between. Looked up from germline, CDR1 is MNHNS and CDR2 is SASEGT. The CDR3 covers 14 residues. DNA of the CDR3: TGTGCCAGCAGTTCGGGAACTCAAAACTATGGCTACACCTTC. This gives the protein CASSSGTQNYGYTF.

V is TRBV5-6 and J is TRBJ2-2, with D perhaps assigned TRBD1 or TRBD2 (5 bases each). The germline CDR1 and CDR2 sequences are SGHDT and YYEEEE. Trimming pared 0 bases from V and 13 bases from J, leaving 13 bases between. The CDR3 is made up of 13 amino acids. This CDR3 is CASSLVGTAGLFF. CDR3 coding DNA: TGTGCCAGCAGCTTGGTGGGGACCGCAGGGCTGTTTTTT.

The V call is TRBV28, the J call TRBJ2-2; D is ambiguous. This CDR3 is 11 amino acids long. The germline CDR1 and CDR2 sequences are MDHEN and SYDVKM. V gave up 8 bases and J gave up 6 bases, with 7 bases separating them. The CDR3 DNA reads as TGTGCCAGCGGATATTCCGGGGAGCTGTTTTTT. As protein: CASGYSGELFF. The full variable domain, with the rest looked up from reference TRBV28 and TRBJ2-2, is DVKVTQSSRYLVKRTGEKVFLECVQDMDHENMFWYRQDPGLGLRLIYFSYDVKMKEKGDIPEGYSVSREKKERFSLILESASTNQTSMYLCASGYSGELFFGEGSRLTVL.

CDR3: CASSLTQGAVDEQYF. The CDR3 DNA follows: TGTGCCAGCAGCTTAACACAGGGGGCTGTGGACGAGCAGTACTTC. The chain employs TRBV7-2 and TRBJ2-7, with TRBD1 identical over 9 bases. After removal of 2 bases from V and 5 bases from J, the junction contained 7 bases not matched to a gene. CDR3 length: 15 residues. Germline values: CDR1 SGHTA, CDR2 FQGNSA.

This rearrangement joins TRBV15 to TRBJ2-5; either TRBD1 or TRBD2 may fit D (6 bases each). The J call may be incorrect, as the DNA end agrees better with TRBJ2-7. Germline CDR1 LNHNV, CDR2 YYDKDF (reference sequence). The CDR3 is 15 amino acids. The DNA of the CDR3 is TGTGCCACCAGCAGAGAGAGGGGGGACTCCTACGAGCAGTACTTC. It yields the protein CATSRERGDSYEQYF.

This clone was seen a handful of times. This sequence joins TRBV4-3 and TRBJ1-2, with a tentative D call TRBD1 (5 bases). Trimming removed 0 bases from V and 2 bases from J, with 13 bases in between. Germline CDR1 LGHNA, CDR2 YSLEER. The CDR3 totals 16 residues. The CDR3 DNA reads TGCGCCAGCAGCCAAGAGGGTAGGGGAGCGAACTATGGCTACACCTTC. Translating it yields CASSQEGRGANYGYTF.

The chain is built from TRBV5-6 and TRBJ1-6; D possibly corresponds to TRBD1 (5 bases). V dropped 4 bases and J dropped 7 bases, with 15 bases sitting between them. CDR3 length equals 15 residues. The V gene's germline CDR1 is SGHDT and CDR2 YYEEEE. CDR3: CASSPRVWGNSPLHF. CDR3 bases: TGTGCCAGCAGCCCCCGGGTCTGGGGGAATTCACCCCTCCACTTT.

This clone was detected only once. The chain couples TRBV2 to TRBJ1-1; D remains unclear. CDR1 SNHLY and CDR2 FYNNEI come from the germline V gene. The CDR3 consists of 13 residues. Trimming took off 4 bases at V and 1 base at J, with 7 bases between the two ends. The CDR3 nucleotides read TGTGCCAGCAGTGGGGCGCCGAACACTGAAGCTTTCTTT. The encoded protein is CASSGAPNTEAFF. The whole variable domain, filled in from reference TRBV2 and TRBJ1-1, reads EPEVTQTPSHQVTQMGQEVILRCVPISNHLYFYWYRQILGQKVEFLVSFYNNEISEKSEIFDDQFSVERPDGSNFTLKIRSTKLEDSAMYFCASSGAPNTEAFFGQGTRLTVV.

The V gene is TRBV5-6, the J gene TRBJ2-7; D call uncertain. The germline V and J ends were trimmed by 5 bases and 4 bases, with 7 bases remaining between them. Germline lookup yields CDR1 SGHDT and CDR2 YYEEEE. This CDR3 region has 11 residues. CDR3: CASSSQYEQYF. The CDR3 nucleotides are TGTGCCAGCAGTTCCCAGTACGAGCAGTACTTC.

The V call is TRBV10-3, the J call TRBJ2-5; perhaps TRBD1 as D (6 bases). Germline-derived CDR1 and CDR2 are ENHRY and SYGVKD. The CDR3 length is 13 residues. Trimming took off 6 bases at V and 5 bases at J, with 13 bases between the two ends. This chain's CDR3 is CAISYKGEETQYF. As DNA, the CDR3 is TGTGCCATCAGCTACAAGGGGGAGGAGACCCAGTACTTC.

The chain carries TRBV7-9 and TRBJ1-1, with TRBD1 identical over 8 bases. The CDR3 sequence is 12 residues long. The ends lost 4 bases at V and 11 bases at J; junction bases unmatched: 6. CDR1 SEHNR and CDR2 FQNEAQ come from the germline V gene (reference sequence). Written as DNA, the CDR3 is TGTGCCAGCAGCTACCTGACAGGGGAGGCTTTCTTT. This gives the protein CASSYLTGEAFF.

This clone was recorded a few times. The rearrangement links TRBV2 to TRBJ1-6; possibly TRBD1 for D (6 bases). CDR3 length: 14 amino acids. CDR1 and CDR2 (germline): SNHLY, FYNNEI. V shed 11 bases and J shed 7 bases, with 18 bases lying between them. The CDR3 protein is CAVPGAGPNSPLHF. The CDR3 DNA follows: TGTGCCGTCCCGGGGGCAGGGCCAAATTCACCCCTCCACTTT.

The chain joins TRBV6-6 to TRBJ2-5, with D uncertain. V dropped 7 bases and J dropped 0 bases, with 3 bases sitting between them. This CDR3 region has 11 residues. Germline assignment: CDR1 MNHNY and CDR2 SVGAGI (reference sequence). CDR3 sequence: CASTHQETQYF. In DNA, the CDR3 is TGTGCCAGCACCCACCAAGAGACCCAGTACTTC.

The count of this clone is one. The CDR3 here is CASSLEIRTEAFF. In nucleotides, the CDR3 is TGTGCCAGCAGCCTCGAAATCAGGACTGAAGCTTTCTTT. The rearrangement joins TRBV9 to TRBJ1-1; D ambiguous. The length of the CDR3 is 13 residues. V was trimmed by 4 bases and J by 5 bases, leaving 12 bases between them. Germline V gene sequence: CDR1 SGDLS, CDR2 YYNGEE.

In its sample, this clone was seen a few times. The V gene is TRBV5-4, the J gene TRBJ1-4; D uncertain. The CDR3 spans 15 residues. V gave up 2 bases and J gave up 6 bases, with 14 bases separating them. Per germline, CDR1 SGHNT and CDR2 YYREEE (reference sequence). CDR3 sequence (DNA): TGTGCCAGCAGCTTCCTCGGACCCCAGGATGAAAAACTGTTTTTT. It translates to CASSFLGPQDEKLFF.